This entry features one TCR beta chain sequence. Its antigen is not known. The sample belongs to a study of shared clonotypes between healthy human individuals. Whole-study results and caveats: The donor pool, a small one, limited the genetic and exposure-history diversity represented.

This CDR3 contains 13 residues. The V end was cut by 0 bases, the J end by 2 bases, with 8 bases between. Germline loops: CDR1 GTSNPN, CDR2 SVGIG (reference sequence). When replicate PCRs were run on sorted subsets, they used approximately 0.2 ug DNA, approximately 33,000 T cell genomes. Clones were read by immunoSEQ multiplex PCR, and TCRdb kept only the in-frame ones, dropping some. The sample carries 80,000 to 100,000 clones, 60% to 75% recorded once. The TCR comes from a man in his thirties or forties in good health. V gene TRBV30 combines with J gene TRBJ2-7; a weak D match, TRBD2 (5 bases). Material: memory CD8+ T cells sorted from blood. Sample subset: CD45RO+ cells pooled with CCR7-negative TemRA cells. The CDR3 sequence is CAWSVDWTYEQYF. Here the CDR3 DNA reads TGTGCCTGGAGTGTGGACTGGACCTACGAGCAGTACTTC.